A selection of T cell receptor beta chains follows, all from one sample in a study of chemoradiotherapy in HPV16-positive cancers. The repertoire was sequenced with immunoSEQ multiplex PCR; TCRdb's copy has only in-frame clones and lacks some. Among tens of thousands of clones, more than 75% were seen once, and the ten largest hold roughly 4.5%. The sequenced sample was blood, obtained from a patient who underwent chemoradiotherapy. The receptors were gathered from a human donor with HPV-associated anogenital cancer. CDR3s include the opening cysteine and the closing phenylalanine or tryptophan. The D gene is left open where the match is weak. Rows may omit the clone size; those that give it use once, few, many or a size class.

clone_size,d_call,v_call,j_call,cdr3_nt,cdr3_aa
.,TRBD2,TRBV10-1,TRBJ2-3,TGCGCCAGGACTAGCCTCTGCAGCACAGATACGCAGTATTTT,CARTSLCSTDTQYF
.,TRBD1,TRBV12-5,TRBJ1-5,TGTGCTAGTGGTTTGGTAATCGGGACAGGTTATCAGCCCCAGCATTTT,CASGLVIGTGYQPQHF
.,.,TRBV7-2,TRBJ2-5,TGTGCCAGCAGCAAGGACAGCTACCAAGAGACCCAGTACTTC,CASSKDSYQETQYF
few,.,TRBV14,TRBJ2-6,TGTGCCAGCAGCCACGGGATCTCTGGGGCCAACGTCCTGACTTTC,CASSHGISGANVLTF
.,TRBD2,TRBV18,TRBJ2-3,TGTGCCAGCTCACTCCTGACTAGCGGGAGGGGAGATACGCAGTATTTT,CASSLLTSGRGDTQYF
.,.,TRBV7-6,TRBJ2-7,TGTGCCAGCAGCCCCGGAGGGTCCTACGAGCAGTACTTC,CASSPGGSYEQYF
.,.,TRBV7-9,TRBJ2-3,TGTGCCAGCAGCTCACGGACAGCTAGCACAGATACGCAGTATTTT,CASSSRTASTDTQYF
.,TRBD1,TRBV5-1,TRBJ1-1,TGCGCCAGCAGCGGCCGGGACAGTGAAGCTTTCTTT,CASSGRDSEAFF
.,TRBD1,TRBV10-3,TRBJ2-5,TGTGCCATCAGTCCCGGGACAGGGGGCGAGACCCAGTACTTC,CAISPGTGGETQYF
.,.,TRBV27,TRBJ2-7,TGTGCCAGCGGGAGGGGGGAGTGGAGCTCCTACGAGCAGTACTTC,CASGRGEWSSYEQYF
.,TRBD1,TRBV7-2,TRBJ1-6,TGTGCCAGCAGCTTTCGACAGGGGCCGGGATATAATTCACCCCTCCACTTT,CASSFRQGPGYNSPLHF
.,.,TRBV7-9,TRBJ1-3,TGTGCCAGCAGCCAAACAGGGCTCTCTGGAAACACCATATATTTT,CASSQTGLSGNTIYF
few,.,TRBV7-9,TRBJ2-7,TGTGCCAGCAGCCCGGGACGCGGTTATTCTGTACCGGATGCGCAGTACTTC,CASSPGRGYSVPDAQYF
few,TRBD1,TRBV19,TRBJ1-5,TGTGCCAGTAGTATAGTGGCAGGGGGGAATCAGCCCCAGCATTTT,CASSIVAGGNQPQHF
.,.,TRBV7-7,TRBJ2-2,TGTGCTAGCAGCTTAGGCAGGGGGGACACCGGGGAGCTGTTTTTT,CASSLGRGDTGELFF
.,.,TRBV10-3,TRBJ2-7,TGTGCCACCCACACGGATCTGAGCTCCTACGAGCAGTACTTC,CATHTDLSSYEQYF
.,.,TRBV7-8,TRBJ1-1,TGTGCCAGCAGCCCGTCGAGGTCGAGGAACACTGAAGCTTTCTTT,CASSPSRSRNTEAFF
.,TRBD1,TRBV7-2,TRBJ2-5,TGTGCCAGCAGCCCCAACCCGGGACAGCAAGAGACCCAGTACTTC,CASSPNPGQQETQYF
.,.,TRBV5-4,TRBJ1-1,TGTGCCAGCAGCTTGGACCCCGGGACGGAAGCTTTCTTT,CASSLDPGTEAFF
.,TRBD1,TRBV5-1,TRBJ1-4,TGCGCCAGCAGCCAAGGGACAGGGAGCGTATCCACTAATGAAAAACTGTTTTTT,CASSQGTGSVSTNEKLFF
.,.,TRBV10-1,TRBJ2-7,TGCGCCAGCAGTGAGTCGGGCCCCCGGATGGGCGAGCAGTACTTC,CASSESGPRMGEQYF
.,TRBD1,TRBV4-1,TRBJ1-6,TGCGCCAGCAGCCAAGTATTGACAGGGGGCGATAATTCACCCCTCCACTTT,CASSQVLTGGDNSPLHF